This T cell receptor beta chain was recorded in a study of T cell responses to AZD1222 COVID-19 vaccine. Regarding the study as a whole: Scientists sampled the repertoires only once the peak T cell response had passed. AZD1222 recipients seropositive at baseline numbered only five to seven. Increased Spike-specific TCR breadth and depth were observed after two AZD1222 doses. Spike-wide vaccine-associated CD4 TCRs dominated at 160-218 and 743-854.

Method: immunoSEQ multiplex PCR; TCRdb's copy keeps in-frame clones and lacks some. The data hold about 160,000 clones, with roughly 88% observed a single time. With respect to this clone: Its target is unknown.

Germline V gene data show CDR1 as SGHTS and CDR2 as YDEGEE. The CDR3 covers 15 residues. J lost 8 bases, V lost 0 bases, and 5 bases had no gene match. This rearrangement joins TRBV5-8 to TRBJ2-1; 10 nucleotides align to TRBD2. The receptor was derived from an adult who received the AZD1222 COVID-19 vaccine. The material was peripheral blood, obtained 28 days after the second AZD1222 dose. The CDR3 DNA reads as TGTGCCAGCAGCTTGGGAGCGGGGGGGCCACATGAGCAGTTCTTC. Its translation: CASSLGAGGPHEQFF. Full variable domain (remainder filled in from reference TRBV5-8 and TRBJ2-1): EAGVTQSPTHLIKTRGQQATLRCSPISGHTSVYWYQQALGLGLQFLLWYDEGEERNRGNFPPRFSGRQFPNYSSELNVNALELEDSALYLCASSLGAGGPHEQFFGPGTRLTVL.